These T cell receptor beta chains were read from a single sample in a study of T cells in localized non-small cell lung cancer. Clones were read by immunoSEQ multiplex PCR, and TCRdb kept only the in-frame ones, dropping some. The sample carries approximately 2,000 clones, about 30% recorded once. The sequenced sample was normal lung tissue next to the tumor, obtained before any cancer treatment. The receptor source for this set is a male donor older than 55 with stage I squamous cell lung carcinoma. The CDR3 runs from the conserved cysteine through the conserved F or W. Fields, in order: V gene, clone size, D gene, CDR3 protein. The D gene is left open where the match is weak. Expanded clones are given a class, and other clones once, few, many or no size at all.

TRBV11-3 few - CASSLEGGLWNEQFF
TRBV11-3 medium-sized - CASSRGDGSSYEQYF
TRBV11-3 medium-sized - CASSSLMGGAEYEQYF
TRBV18 - - CASSRNWESSYNEQFF
TRBV18 - TRBD2 CASSAGGYNEQFF
TRBV6-8 hyperexpanded TRBD1 CASSGQGYSNQPQHF
TRBV18 - - CASSPSRGGETDSRYGYIF
TRBV28 - TRBD1 CASSPSGTGTEAFF
TRBV9 few - CASSVATGYEQYF
TRBV11-3 - TRBD1 CASSLSGDSNSPLHF
TRBV19 - - CASSIREGYYGYTF
TRBV6-9 - TRBD2 CAISVTSGDEQFF
TRBV6-8 - - CATRDIRSNQPQHF
TRBV6-8 medium-sized TRBD1 CASIKLTSGQGNGYTF